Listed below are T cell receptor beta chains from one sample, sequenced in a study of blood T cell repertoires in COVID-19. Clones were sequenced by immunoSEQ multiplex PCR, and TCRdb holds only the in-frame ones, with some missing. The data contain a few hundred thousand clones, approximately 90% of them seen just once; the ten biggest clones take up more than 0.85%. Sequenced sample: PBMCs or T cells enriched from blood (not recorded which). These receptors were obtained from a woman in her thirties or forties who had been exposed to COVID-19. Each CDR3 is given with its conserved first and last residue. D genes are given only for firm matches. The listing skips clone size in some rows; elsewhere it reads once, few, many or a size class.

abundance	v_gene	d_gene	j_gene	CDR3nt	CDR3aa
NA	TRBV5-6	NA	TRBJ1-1	TGTGCCAGCAGCTTGGGGGGGCGCGACACTGAAGCTTTCTTT	CASSLGGRDTEAFF
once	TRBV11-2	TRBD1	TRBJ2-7	TGTGCCAGCAGCTTAGACAGGGGGTACGAGCAGTACTTC	CASSLDRGYEQYF
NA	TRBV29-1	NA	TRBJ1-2	TGCAGAGAGATGCTATGTATCTGTGGCTACACCTTC	CREMLCICGYTF
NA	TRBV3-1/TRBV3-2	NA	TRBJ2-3	TGTGCCAGCAGCCGTCTAGATGTAGCAGATACGCAGTATTTT	CASSRLDVADTQYF
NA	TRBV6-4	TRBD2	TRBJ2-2	TGTGCCAGCAGTCACACTAGCGCGAACACCGGGGAGCTGTTTTTT	CASSHTSANTGELFF
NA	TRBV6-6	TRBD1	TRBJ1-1	TGTGCCAGCAATAAACCGGGACAGGGTTACACTGAAGCTTTCTTT	CASNKPGQGYTEAFF
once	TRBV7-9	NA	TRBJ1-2	TGTGCCAGCAGCTCCGGGGAGGGGTATGGCTACACCTTC	CASSSGEGYGYTF
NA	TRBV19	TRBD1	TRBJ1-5	TGTGCCAGTAGTAGAGCCGGGACAGGGCAGGGGCAGCCCCAGCATTTT	CASSRAGTGQGQPQHF
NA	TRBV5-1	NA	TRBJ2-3	TGCGCCAGCAGCTTGGGGGGCCGGTCGACTACAGATACGCAGTATTTT	CASSLGGRSTTDTQYF
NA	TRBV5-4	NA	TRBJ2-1	TGTGCCAGCAGCTTGGGACAGGCTATTGTCAATGAGCAGTTCTTC	CASSLGQAIVNEQFF
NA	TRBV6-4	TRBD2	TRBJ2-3	TGTGCCAGCAGTGAGGGGGGGGGTTCAGATACGCAGTATTTT	CASSEGGGSDTQYF
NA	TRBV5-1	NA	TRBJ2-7	TGCGCCAGCAGCTTGGGGGCGGGACAGAGCTACTTC	CASSLGAGQSYF
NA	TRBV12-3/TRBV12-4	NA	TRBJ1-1	TGTGCCAGCAGTATATATCGAGGTTTTGAAGCTTTCTTT	CASSIYRGFEAFF
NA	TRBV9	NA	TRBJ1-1	TGTGCCAGCCGCCGGGGGGCGAACACTGAAGCTTTCTTT	CASRRGANTEAFF
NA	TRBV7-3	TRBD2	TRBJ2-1	TGTGCCAGCAGCTTTACTAGCGGGAGTGGGAATGAGCAGTTCTTC	CASSFTSGSGNEQFF
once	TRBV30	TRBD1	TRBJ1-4	TGTGCCTGGAGGCAGGGGGCGCGGGACCCAGGTGAAAAACTGTTTTTT	CAWRQGARDPGEKLFF
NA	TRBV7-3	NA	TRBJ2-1	TGTGCCAGCAGCATAGGAGATGAGCAGTTCTTC	CASSIGDEQFF
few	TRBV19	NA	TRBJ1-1	TGTGCCAGTAGTCAGAAAAAACAGGGACGAGCTTTCTTT	CASSQKKQGRAFF
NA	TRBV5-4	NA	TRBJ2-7	TGTGCCAGCAGATCTTTCGGCAGGGGCTACGAGCAGTACTTC	CASRSFGRGYEQYF
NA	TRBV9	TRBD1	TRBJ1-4	TGTGCCAGCAGCGTACATCGGGACAGGGGGCCTGGTAATGAAAAACTGTTTTTT	CASSVHRDRGPGNEKLFF
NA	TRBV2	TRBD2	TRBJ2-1	TGTGCCAGCACGGGGGGACGGGGGACCTACAATGAGCAGTTCTTC	CASTGGRGTYNEQFF
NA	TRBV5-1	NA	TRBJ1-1	TGCGCCAGCAGCTTGGGGGCGCAGTCCACTGAAGCTTTCTTT	CASSLGAQSTEAFF
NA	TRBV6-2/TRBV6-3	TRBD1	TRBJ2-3	TGTGCCAGCAGCGCACAGGGGGGAGGTACAGATACGCAGTATTTT	CASSAQGGGTDTQYF
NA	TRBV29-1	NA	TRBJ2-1	TGCAGCGACCTCGGGACCCTCAAAGGGGGCAATGAGCAGTTCTTC	CSDLGTLKGGNEQFF
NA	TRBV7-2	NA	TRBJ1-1	TGTGCCAGCAGCCGTCGCGGAGGGGTGAACACTGAAGCTTTCTTT	CASSRRGGVNTEAFF
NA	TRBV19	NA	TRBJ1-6	TGTGCCAGTAGTATAGGGGGGCCAGGAGGTCATTCACCCCTCCACTTT	CASSIGGPGGHSPLHF
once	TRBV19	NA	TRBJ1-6	TGTGCCAGCAGGGGTACTTCCTATAATTCACCCCTCCACTTT	CASRGTSYNSPLHF
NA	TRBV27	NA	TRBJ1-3	TGTGCCAGCAGTAGCCACAGGGCGAGGGGAAACACCATATATTTT	CASSSHRARGNTIYF
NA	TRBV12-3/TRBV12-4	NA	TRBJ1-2	TGTGCCAGCAGATGGGGGCTCCATGGCTACACCTTC	CASRWGLHGYTF
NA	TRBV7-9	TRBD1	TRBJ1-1	TGTGCCAGCAGCCCGGACAGGGGAAGGACTGAAGCTTTCTTT	CASSPDRGRTEAFF
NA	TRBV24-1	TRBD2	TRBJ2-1	TGTGCCACCAGTGGTAGCGGGTCCTCCTCCTACAATGAGCAGTTCTTC	CATSGSGSSSYNEQFF
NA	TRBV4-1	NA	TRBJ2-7	TGCGCCAGCAGCCACAGGGACAAGGCCTACGAGCAGTACTTC	CASSHRDKAYEQYF
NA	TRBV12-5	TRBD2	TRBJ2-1	TGTGCTAGTGGTTTGGCCATGAAGAGCGGGGCCTCCTACAATGAGCAGTTCTTC	CASGLAMKSGASYNEQFF
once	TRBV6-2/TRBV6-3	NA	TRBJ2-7	TGTGCCAGCAGTTACTCAAGAAGCGGGACAGGCTCCTACGAGCAGTACTTC	CASSYSRSGTGSYEQYF
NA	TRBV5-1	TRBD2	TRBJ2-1	TGCGCCAGCAGCTTGACGAGCGGGGGTTACAATGAGCAGTTCTTC	CASSLTSGGYNEQFF
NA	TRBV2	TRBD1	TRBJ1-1	TGTGCCAGCAGTGGCAGGGGGTACACTGAAGCTTTCTTT	CASSGRGYTEAFF
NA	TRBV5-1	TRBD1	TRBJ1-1	TGCGCCAGCAGCTTGGTTGACAGGGTCGTCACTGAAGCTTTCTTT	CASSLVDRVVTEAFF
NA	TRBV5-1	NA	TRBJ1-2	TGCGCCAGCAGCTTGGATCCGTTATATGGCTACACCTTC	CASSLDPLYGYTF
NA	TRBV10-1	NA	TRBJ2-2	TGCGCCAGCAGTGAGTACAGGGTCGGCACCGGGGAGCTGTTTTTT	CASSEYRVGTGELFF
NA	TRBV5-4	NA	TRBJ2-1	TGTGCCAGCAGCCCCTTCGGGTTTTCTTACAATGAGCAGTTCTTC	CASSPFGFSYNEQFF
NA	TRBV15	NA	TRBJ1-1	TGTGCCACCAGCAGAGATTCCGGGAACACTGAAGCTTTCTTT	CATSRDSGNTEAFF
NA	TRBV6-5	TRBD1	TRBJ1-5	TGTGCCAGCAGCCCAGGGGGAGGCGGTCAGCCCCAGCATTTT	CASSPGGGGQPQHF
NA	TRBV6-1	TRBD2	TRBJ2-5	TGTGCCAGCAGTGAATGGGCTAGCGGAAGGGAGACCCAGTACTTC	CASSEWASGRETQYF
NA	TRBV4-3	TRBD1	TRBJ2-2	TGCGCCAGCAGCCAAGGGTTGCTTCGACAGGGGTTGAAAACCGGGGAGCTGTTTTTT	CASSQGLLRQGLKTGELFF
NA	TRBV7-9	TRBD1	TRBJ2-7	TGTGCCAGCAGCTTCATTGGGACAGGCGAACAGTACTTC	CASSFIGTGEQYF
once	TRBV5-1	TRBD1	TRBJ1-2	TGCGCCAGCAGCCAGGGGACAGTGGATGGCTACACCTTC	CASSQGTVDGYTF
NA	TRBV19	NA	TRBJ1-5	TGTGCCAGTAGTTATGAGAATAGCAATCAGCCCCAGCATTTT	CASSYENSNQPQHF
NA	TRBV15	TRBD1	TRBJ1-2	TGTGCCACCAGCTACCGCCGACAGGGGGTCTATGGCTACACCTTC	CATSYRRQGVYGYTF
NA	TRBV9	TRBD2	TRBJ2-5	TGTGCCAGCAGCGGAAGCGGGAGCATTGGGGAGACCCAGTACTTC	CASSGSGSIGETQYF